This T cell receptor (beta chain) was sequenced in a study of blood T cell repertoires in COVID-19. Study in general: Collection of acute and convalescent COVID-19 samples took place in the United States, Italy and Spain. From T cells, B-cell-depleted T cells, or PBMCs came the material, which was cDNA or gDNA.

This clone was observed a single time. Original processing notes: Estimates of nucleated cell counts were drawn from the amplification of reference gene primers. The table came from immunoSEQ multiplex PCR; TCRdb's copy has only in-frame clones and leaves some out. V and J calls and clone size are copied from that table; D and trimming were computed from the DNA. The sample has 130,000 to 150,000 clones, nearly 90% seen once; the top ten hold 1.8%. With V trimmed by 3 bases and J by 9 bases, 5 bases remained unmatched. Germline V CDR1 and CDR2: SGHRS, YFSETQ. CDR3 size: 12 residues. The sample taken for sequencing was peripheral blood. This chain connects TRBV5-1 to TRBJ2-7; 8 bases match TRBD1. The clonotype was recovered from a man in his sixties or seventies with acute or convalescent COVID-19. The CDR3 is CASSYGQGVQYF. CDR3 DNA sequence: TGCGCCAGCAGCTACGGACAGGGTGTGCAGTACTTC.